The clone carrying this T cell receptor (beta chain) came up many times. As yet, its antigen is unknown. The data derive from a study of T-cell reconstitution after alpha-beta-depleted transplantation in children. Study findings and constraints: By about two months after transplant, alpha-beta T cells reportedly arose from several hundred graft clones that had expanded. Newly made T cells mostly supplied T-cell counts and diversity one year after transplant. Diversity of TCRbeta at day 60 was high in some patients, arising from surviving recipient T cells and thymic progenitors.

The authors prepared the TCRbeta library with unique molecular identifiers. MiXCR, run by TCRdb on the PCR reads, gives a single entry per CDR3 protein. Here the sample spans hundreds of thousands of distinct CDR3 sequences, around 7.5% being singletons. Trimming cost V 0 bases and J 4 bases; bases outside gene matches: 14. The CDR3 is 19 residues long. Germline values: CDR1 SGHNT, CDR2 YYREEE (reference sequence). The chain recombines TRBV5-4 with TRBJ2-7; 12 bases are a match to TRBD2. This specimen was PBMCs, mostly from graft donor cells, taken 180 days after TCRalphabeta/CD19-depleted stem cell transplant. The TCR was taken from a male patient younger than 18 who had a stem cell transplant for acute lymphoblastic leukemia, so the T cells may come from the graft donor. The CDR3 sequence is CASSLGKSPRTSGEYEQYF. CDR3 coding DNA: TGTGCCAGCAGCTTGGGGAAATCGCCGAGGACTAGCGGGGAATACGAGCAGTACTTC.